The following is a T cell receptor beta chain sequence with its context. Its target is not known. The method was immunoSEQ multiplex PCR; TCRdb's version includes in-frame clones alone and lacks a portion of them. The sample lists around 2,000,000 clones; approximately 94% were seen once. Only CD45RO-negative cells positively selected for CCR7 counted as naive CD8 cells, so terminally differentiated effector memory CD45RA+ cells were excluded. The V segment lost 8 bases and the J segment 5 bases; nucleotides outside the gene matches: 19. This CDR3 contains 19 residues. CDR1 and CDR2 from the germline V gene are SNHLY and FYNNEI. This sample is drawn from a study of shared clonotypes between healthy human individuals. Study outcomes and limitations: Clonotypes shared by all four sorted-subset donors had higher generation probabilities than non-shared clonotypes.

The clonotype comes from a man aged 18 to 30 in good health. Some clones in this sample may be carry-over from other donors' samples. The chain employs TRBV2 and TRBJ2-5; 14 nucleotides agree with TRBD2. Input material: naive CD8+ T cells from PBMCs. CDR3 loop: CASANPGLAGVWALETQYF. The CDR3 DNA follows: TGTGCCAGCGCAAACCCGGGACTAGCGGGAGTTTGGGCCCTGGAGACCCAGTACTTC.